This is a list of T cell receptor beta chains from one sample in a study of blood T cell repertoires in COVID-19. Assay used: immunoSEQ multiplex PCR; TCRdb lists only in-frame clones, some missing. The sample shows 370,000 or so clones, approximately 80% of them seen only once. The sequenced material came from peripheral blood. The receptors derive from a human donor with acute or convalescent COVID-19. The donor label of this sample is uncertain. CDR3s leave out the opening cysteine and the closing phenylalanine or tryptophan. For some rows the clone size is stated as once, few or many, or as a class when expanded; others skip it.

>NA|TRBV7-5
VRSLARPARGWYGYT
>NA|TRBV11-3
ASSASTLHTDTQY
>NA|TRBV11-2
ASSPRLGQGNTEAF
>NA|TRBV29-1
SVDRGTDTQY
>few|TRBV6-1
ASSGGGTYSNQPQH
>NA|TRBV18
ASSPSRDRGYT
>NA|TRBV11-2
ASSLLGELKEAST
>once|TRBV10-3
AISSSDSYEQY
>NA|TRBV27
ASSSLGTGGGQPQH
>NA|TRBV30
AWRRYQETQY
>few|TRBV6-5
ASRTGTRGYT
>NA|TRBV28
ASSAHRQGYEQY
>NA|TRBV7-9
ASSLGTVTEAF
>NA|TRBV7-8
ASSLLTGTGRGYT
>NA|TRBV7-9
ASSYPGQGMNTEAF
>few|TRBV7-2
ASSSQPGNTEAF
>NA|TRBV18
ASSPSRTGGLQPQH
>NA|TRBV19
ASSVNRGNYGYT
>NA|TRBV9
ASSPLEVQGVTEAF
>few|TRBV19
ASTSRDRADAPLRNQPQH
>NA|TRBV6-2/TRBV6-3
ASSLPEVLLEQY
>once|TRBV5-1
ASSFGGSAFYGYT
>NA|TRBV10-3
ATGTEPSGNTIY
>NA|TRBV6-5
ASSYPRTEKLF
>NA|TRBV29-1
SVDSAGRDRRYGYT
>NA|TRBV24-1
ATSEGRGNTIY
>NA|TRBV6-5
ASSSGEDLSYEQY
>NA|TRBV4-1
ASSQGGEGSPLH
>NA|TRBV19
ASNAGSFAEQF
>NA|TRBV7-9
ASSLMSYGDRGDYGYT
>NA|TRBV6-5
ASSRTGAGYT
>NA|TRBV7-9
ASSLGVRVNNEQF
>many|TRBV6-5
ASSLLHSNYGYT
>once|TRBV7-2
ASSFGTGALWGDGYT
>once|TRBV5-4
ASSLQGTYTEAF
>NA|TRBV28
ASNRVQGQPQH
>NA|TRBV6-5
ARGTGRTNEQF
>NA|TRBV7-8
ASGGIGTSKTDTQY
>NA|TRBV5-1
ASSLGQENYGYT
>NA|TRBV3-1/TRBV3-2
ASSRGGGGNQPQH
>NA|TRBV5-1
ASRPGQVTTDTQY